This T cell receptor (beta chain) was recovered during a study of CD8+ T cells in alopecia areata. Germline V gives CDR1 SQVTM, CDR2 ANQGSEA. Trimming removed 0 bases at V and 9 bases at J, with 17 bases between. The CDR3 has 14 residues. This clone came up once. The antigen is undetermined. Study conclusions and caveats: It was observed that many expanded lesional clones persisted in scalp and blood during tofacitinib.

Treatment specified: oral pan-JAK inhibitor, 5-10 mg twice daily. cDNA reverse transcribed from extracted RNA served as the sequencing template. The protocol was immunoSEQ multiplex PCR, while the TCRdb copy is restricted to in-frame clones and leaves out a portion. The data show approximately 170,000 clones, 50% to 60% seen once. This TCR was sampled from a human donor with alopecia areata. J is TRBJ2-5 and V is TRBV29-1, with a weak D call TRBD2 (6 bases). The source material was CD4+ T cells sorted from blood, sampled at week 4, from a patient treated with tofacitinib. In nucleotides, the CDR3 is TGCAGCGTTGAAGAGGCGACTAGTCAGTTGGCCCAGTACTTC. Its translation: CSVEEATSQLAQYF. Based on the CDR3 plus reference TRBV29-1 and TRBJ2-5, the full variable domain is SAVISQKPSRDICQRGTSLTIQCQVDSQVTMMFWYRQQPGQSLTLIATANQGSEATYESGFVIDKFPISRPNLTFSTLTVSNMSPEDSSIYLCSVEEATSQLAQYFGPGTRLLVL.